This entry lists 23 T cell receptor beta chains sequenced from one sample in a study of blood T cell repertoires in COVID-19. Sequenced by immunoSEQ multiplex PCR; TCRdb stores in-frame clones only, minus some. The data hold 200,000 to 300,000 clones, with 65% to 90% observed a single time. Sequencing was carried out using PBMCs or T cells enriched from blood (not recorded which). The receptors come from a woman between 45 and 60 years old with acute COVID-19.

The chain carries TRBV6-6 and TRBJ2-5; TRBD1 matches at 7 bases. The germline V gene encodes CDR1 MNHNY and CDR2 SVGAGI (reference sequence). The CDR3 is made up of 14 amino acids. V dropped 5 bases and J dropped 2; count of bases not matched to a gene: 5. This CDR3 reads CASSRGTAQETQYF. The CDR3 DNA is TGTGCCAGCAGTAGGGGGACAGCTCAAGAGACCCAGTACTTC.

The chain recombines TRBV6-6 with TRBJ1-4; no clear D gene. From germline, CDR1 is MNHNY and CDR2 SVGAGI (reference sequence). CDR3 length: 13 amino acids. With 2 bases removed from V and 5 bases from J, the gap between germline ends came to 6 bases. The CDR3 protein is CASSYQQNEKLFF. DNA for the CDR3: TGTGCCAGCAGTTACCAACAGAATGAAAAACTGTTTTTT.

The J gene is TRBJ1-1, the V gene TRBV10-3; maybe TRBD1 (5 bases). The CDR3 runs to 13 residues. Germline lookup yields CDR1 ENHRY and CDR2 SYGVKD. The V gene lost 4 bases and the J gene lost 2 bases, with 8 bases spanning the gap. The CDR3 loop reads CAISAQGNTEAFF. In DNA form, the CDR3 reads TGTGCCATCAGTGCCCAGGGTAACACTGAAGCTTTCTTT.

This chain joins TRBV7-9 and TRBJ1-2; 9 bases align to TRBD1. Unmatched junction bases numbered 10, after V lost 3 bases and J lost 2 bases. Germline CDR1 SEHNR, CDR2 FQNEAQ (reference sequence). The CDR3 contains 17 residues. CDR3 amino acids: CASSFFYPGTGNYGYTF. DNA of the CDR3: TGTGCCAGCAGCTTTTTTTATCCCGGGACAGGGAACTATGGCTACACCTTC.

J is TRBJ2-5 and V is TRBV2; D is unclear. The CDR3 loop spans 12 amino acids. Germline V gene sequence: CDR1 SNHLY, CDR2 FYNNEI. V was pared by 2 bases and J by 5 bases, with 6 bases between. The CDR3 DNA reads as TGTGCCAGCAGTGAAATGGCTGAGACCCAGTACTTC. It translates to CASSEMAETQYF. Combining the CDR3 with reference TRBV2 and TRBJ2-5 gives the whole variable domain EPEVTQTPSHQVTQMGQEVILRCVPISNHLYFYWYRQILGQKVEFLVSFYNNEISEKSEIFDDQFSVERPDGSNFTLKIRSTKLEDSAMYFCASSEMAETQYFGPGTRLLVL.

This chain joins TRBV29-1 and TRBJ1-2; 7 nucleotides match TRBD1. CDR1 SQVTM and CDR2 ANQGSEA come from the germline V gene. This CDR3 comprises 12 residues. V dropped 3 bases and J dropped 5; count of bases not matched to a gene: 3. Written as DNA, the CDR3 is TGCAGCGTTGAGCTGGGACAGTATGGCTACACCTTC. Translated, it gives CSVELGQYGYTF.

The chain recombines TRBV6-6 with TRBJ1-2; D may be TRBD1 (6 bases). The V gene's germline CDR1 is MNHNY and CDR2 SVGAGI (reference sequence). CDR3 length equals 15 residues. Trimming cost V 4 bases and J 0 bases, with 12 bases left between them. The CDR3, as DNA: TGTGCCAGCAGTTTAAAACAGGGTACTAACTATGGCTACACCTTC. Amino acids: CASSLKQGTNYGYTF.

This chain uses TRBV7-2 with TRBJ1-2; 8 nucleotides line up with TRBD1. This CDR3 has 13 residues. V lost 6 bases to trimming and J lost 4 bases; unmatched junction nucleotides: 4. Per germline, CDR1 SGHTA and CDR2 FQGNSA. The CDR3 reads CASRTTGVYGYTF. The CDR3, as DNA: TGTGCCAGCAGGACGACAGGGGTCTATGGCTACACCTTC.

The CDR3 here is CASSQEQLHAGYGYTF. DNA for the CDR3: TGCGCCAGCAGCCAAGAGCAGCTTCATGCGGGCTATGGCTACACCTTC. The J gene is TRBJ1-2, the V gene TRBV4-1; D remains unclear. V gave up 0 bases and J gave up 4 bases, with 15 bases separating them. The CDR3 extends over 16 amino acids. CDR1 MGHRA and CDR2 YSYEKL come from the germline V gene.

This chain joins TRBV19 and TRBJ2-7; D is unresolved. V was cut by 8 bases and J by 0 bases, with 14 bases left in between. The CDR3 spans 14 residues. Germline CDR1 LNHDA, CDR2 SQIVND (reference sequence). The CDR3 is CASSISRSSYEQYF. The CDR3 region has the DNA TGTGCCAGTTCCATCTCCCGGAGCTCCTACGAGCAGTACTTC.

The chain joins TRBV27 to TRBJ1-5; 10 bases align to TRBD1. CDR1 MNHEY and CDR2 SMNVEV come from the germline V gene (reference sequence). The CDR3 totals 17 residues. V lost 5 bases and J lost 4; bases outside the gene matches: 11. CDR3 region: CASSDYRDRGRNQPQHF. CDR3 bases: TGTGCCAGCAGTGATTACCGGGACAGGGGAAGGAATCAGCCCCAGCATTTT.

This chain uses TRBV29-1 with TRBJ1-1; 8 nucleotides match TRBD1. The CDR3 is made up of 13 amino acids. V trimming: 4 bases; J trimming: 4 bases; junction bases outside the gene matches: 5. Per the germline V gene, CDR1 is SQVTM and CDR2 is ANQGSEA. The CDR3 DNA reads as TGCAGCGTTGTTGCGACAGGGGCCACTGAAGCTTTCTTT. Its translation is CSVVATGATEAFF.

The chain is built from TRBV28 and TRBJ1-4; the D is unclear. Deletions cut 2 bases from V and 4 bases from J, with 11 bases between. From germline, CDR1 is MDHEN and CDR2 SYDVKM. The CDR3 loop spans 15 amino acids. Here the CDR3 reads CASSLLDGGNEKLFF. For the CDR3, the DNA is TGTGCCAGCAGTTTACTAGACGGAGGTAATGAAAAACTGTTTTTT.

The chain has TRBV30 and TRBJ2-3; 9 bases map to TRBD1. The CDR3 loop spans 14 amino acids. Trimming removed 1 base from V and 5 bases from J; junction bases left unmatched: 4. Germline V lookup: CDR1 GTSNPN, CDR2 SVGIG (reference sequence). CDR3 sequence (DNA): TGTGCCTGGAGTGACAGGGGGCGCGAAGATACGCAGTATTTT. Its translation is CAWSDRGREDTQYF.

The rearrangement uses TRBV5-6 and TRBJ1-1; 7 bases map to TRBD1. CDR1 is SGHDT and CDR2 is YYEEEE in the germline V gene. J lost 7 bases, V lost 3 bases, and 6 bases had no gene match. The CDR3 has 13 amino acids. In DNA form, the CDR3 reads TGTGCCAGCAGCTCCGGGACAGTTGATGAAGCTTTCTTT. Protein sequence: CASSSGTVDEAFF.

This rearrangement joins TRBV5-1 to TRBJ2-5; unclear D gene. The CDR3 is 13 amino acids. The ends were cut back, 2 bases at V and 1 base at J, with 6 bases in the middle. Germline-derived CDR1 and CDR2 are SGHRS and YFSETQ. As DNA, the CDR3 is TGCGCCAGCAGCTTCAGTTTCCAAGAGACCCAGTACTTC. Protein sequence: CASSFSFQETQYF.

This clone was observed a few times. J is TRBJ1-3 and V is TRBV11-2; D might be TRBD1 (5 bases). This CDR3 has 16 residues. From germline, CDR1 is SGHAT and CDR2 FQNNGV. With 1 base removed from V and 2 bases from J, the gap between germline ends came to 12 bases. CDR3 loop: CASSLGAGNAGNTIYF. The CDR3 DNA follows: TGTGCCAGCAGCTTAGGTGCAGGGAACGCTGGAAACACCATATATTTT. The full variable domain, rest sourced from reference TRBV11-2 and TRBJ1-3, is EAGVAQSPRYKIIEKRQSVAFWCNPISGHATLYWYQQILGQGPKLLIQFQNNGVVDDSQLPKDRFSAERLKGVDSTLKIQPAKLEDSAVYLCASSLGAGNAGNTIYFGEGSWLTVV.

This sequence joins TRBV6-5 and TRBJ2-5; no reliable D call. CDR3 length equals 15 residues. The V gene's germline CDR1 is MNHEY and CDR2 SVGAGI. V lost 8 bases, J lost 1 base, and 17 bases lay in between. The CDR3 DNA follows: TGTGCCAGCCAACTGCGGCGAGGCCGCCAAGAGACCCAGTACTTC. This translates into CASQLRRGRQETQYF.

J is TRBJ2-7 and V is TRBV29-1; 7 bases are a match to TRBD1. The CDR3 has 13 residues. The trim removed 4 bases at V and 7 bases at J, leaving 10 bases unmatched. Per the germline V gene, CDR1 is SQVTM and CDR2 is ANQGSEA. The CDR3 protein is CSVARTGAREQYF. As DNA, the CDR3 is TGCAGCGTTGCAAGAACAGGGGCCAGGGAGCAGTACTTC.

The chain carries TRBV5-1 and TRBJ2-3; D is unclear. The V end lost 2 bases, the J end lost 1 base, and 5 bases lay between the germline ends. This CDR3 spans 13 amino acids. Germline assignment: CDR1 SGHRS and CDR2 YFSETQ. The CDR3 here is CASSLIGTDTQYF. The CDR3 DNA reads as TGCGCCAGCAGCTTAATCGGCACAGATACGCAGTATTTT.

V usage is TRBV5-1 and J usage is TRBJ2-1, with 9 bases lining up with TRBD2. The CDR3 runs 14 residues. CDR1 and CDR2 from the germline V gene are SGHRS and YFSETQ. J lost 7 bases, V lost 3 bases, and 5 bases had no gene match. The CDR3 spells CASSYSSGANEQFF. The CDR3 nucleotides read TGCGCCAGCAGCTACTCTAGCGGGGCAAATGAGCAGTTCTTC.

The chain uses TRBV19 and TRBJ2-3, with 7 bases matching TRBD2. The V gene's germline CDR1 is LNHDA and CDR2 SQIVND (reference sequence). The CDR3 is 15 residues long. Trimming removed 6 bases from V and 1 base from J; junction bases left unmatched: 7. CDR3 protein: CASRRSGVRTDTQYF. Written as DNA, the CDR3 is TGTGCCAGTAGGCGGAGCGGGGTGCGCACAGATACGCAGTATTTT.

J is TRBJ2-7 and V is TRBV6-5, with 7 bases that match TRBD2. The CDR3 loop spans 15 amino acids. Germline assignment: CDR1 MNHEY and CDR2 SVGAGI. V shed 0 bases and J 1 base; nucleotides not matched to a gene: 3. CDR3 DNA: TGTGCCAGCAGTTACTCGAGGGACTATTCCTACGAGCAGTACTTC. Protein product: CASSYSRDYSYEQYF.